This T cell receptor (beta chain) was found in a study of glioma-infiltrating T cells. Study results and caveats: Tissue-blood divergence was below expectation in non-neoplastic patients, above in gliomas. CDR3 overlap between tissue and blood was very small.

Amplification of TCR alpha and beta CDR3 regions from RNA used iRepertoire nested multiplex PCR. Tissue mRNA or PBMC total RNA, roughly 90-450 ng, went into one-step reverse transcription and amplification. In TCRdb, the multiplex PCR reads were re-called with MiXCR into one record per CDR3 protein. The table has under 200,000 distinct CDR3 sequences, approximately 40% seen once. Of note for this clonotype: Its antigen is not known.

Material: glioma tissue, nonneoplastic brain tissue, or PBMCs (not recorded which). The sequence was collected from a human donor with low-grade glioma or glioblastoma, undergoing nonglioma brain surgery, or in good health (not recorded which).

The CDR3 reads CSAVEAGRETQYF. DNA of the CDR3: TGCAGTGCTGTCGAGGCAGGGAGGGAGACCCAGTACTTC. The chain has TRBV20-1 and TRBJ2-5, with a weak D call TRBD2 (6 bases). This CDR3 region has 13 residues. Germline CDR1 reads DFQATT; CDR2 reads SNEGSKA (reference sequence). The ends were cut back, 5 bases at V and 5 bases at J, with 15 bases in the middle.